The entry below gives a single T cell receptor beta chain sequence along with its context. As yet, its antigen is unknown. V lost 0 bases and J 2 bases, leaving 11 bases between the germline ends. This CDR3 comprises 15 residues. Germline CDR1 is ENHRY and CDR2 is SYGVKD. This record comes from a study of fetal regulatory T cell absence and autoimmunity. Whole-study context: Exocrine pancreas autoimmunity occurred in IPEX patients lacking clinical diabetes.

General study findings and limits: Oligoclonal TCR enrichment in pancreas over cord blood reached over 95-fold for some clones.

The survey-level immunoSEQ assay was used. Sequencing was performed with immunoSEQ multiplex PCR; in TCRdb, only in-frame clones are kept and a portion is missing. The sample includes approximately 94,000 clones, around 72% of them seen just once. The sample comprised pancreas tissue. The clonotype originates from a male donor with IPEX syndrome. This chain joins TRBV10-3 and TRBJ2-7; a possible D gene is TRBD1 (6 bases). Here the CDR3 reads CAISESLGQPYEQYF. CDR3 sequence (DNA): TGTGCCATCAGTGAGTCCCTTGGACAGCCCTACGAGCAGTACTTC.